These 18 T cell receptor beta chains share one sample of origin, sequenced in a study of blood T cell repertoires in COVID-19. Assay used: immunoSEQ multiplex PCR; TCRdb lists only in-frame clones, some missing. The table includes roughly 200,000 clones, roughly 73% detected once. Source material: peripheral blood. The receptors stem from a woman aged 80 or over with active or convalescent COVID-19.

This chain's CDR3 is CASSPGRAEADTQYF. CDR3 nucleotides: TGTGCCAGCAGCCCCGGGCGGGCGGAGGCAGATACGCAGTATTTT. The rearrangement uses TRBV5-4 and TRBJ2-3, with D perhaps TRBD2 (5 bases). Germline V lookup: CDR1 SGHNT, CDR2 YYREEE (reference sequence). V was trimmed by 4 bases and J by 4 bases, leaving 16 bases between them. The length of the CDR3 is 15 residues.

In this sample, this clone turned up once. CDR3 residues: CASSPTGTTYNYGYTF. The CDR3 nucleotides read TGTGCCAGCAGTCCTACCGGGACAACTTATAACTATGGCTACACCTTC. The V and J genes are TRBV28 and TRBJ1-2, with D maybe TRBD1 (6 bases). CDR1 and CDR2 (germline): MDHEN, SYDVKM. Trimming removed 5 bases at V and 1 base at J, with 17 bases between. The CDR3 runs to 16 residues.

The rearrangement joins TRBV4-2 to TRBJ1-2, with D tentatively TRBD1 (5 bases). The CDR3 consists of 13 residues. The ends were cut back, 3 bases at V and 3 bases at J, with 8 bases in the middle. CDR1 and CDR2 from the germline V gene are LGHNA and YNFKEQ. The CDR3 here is CASSQGLDYGYTF. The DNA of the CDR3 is TGTGCCAGCAGCCAGGGGCTGGACTATGGCTACACCTTC.

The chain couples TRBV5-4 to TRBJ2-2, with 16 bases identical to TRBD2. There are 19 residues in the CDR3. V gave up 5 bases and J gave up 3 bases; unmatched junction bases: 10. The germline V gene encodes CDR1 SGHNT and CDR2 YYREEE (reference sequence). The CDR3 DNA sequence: TGTGCCAGCAGTCCACCGCCCGGGACTAGCGGGGGGGACACCGGGGAGCTGTTTTTT. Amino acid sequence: CASSPPPGTSGGDTGELFF.

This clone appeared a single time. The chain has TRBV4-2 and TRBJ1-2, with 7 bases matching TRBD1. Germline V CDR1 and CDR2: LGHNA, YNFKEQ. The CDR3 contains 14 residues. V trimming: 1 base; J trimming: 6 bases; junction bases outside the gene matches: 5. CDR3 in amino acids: CASSQGSGQHGYTF. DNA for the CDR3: TGTGCCAGCAGCCAAGGGTCGGGACAGCATGGCTACACCTTC.

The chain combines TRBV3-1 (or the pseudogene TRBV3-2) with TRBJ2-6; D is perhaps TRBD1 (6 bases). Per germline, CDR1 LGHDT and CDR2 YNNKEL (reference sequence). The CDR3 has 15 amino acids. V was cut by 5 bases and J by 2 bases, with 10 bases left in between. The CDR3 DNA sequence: TGTGCCAGCAGCGTACAGGGAGCTGGGGCCAACGTCCTGACTTTC. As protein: CASSVQGAGANVLTF.

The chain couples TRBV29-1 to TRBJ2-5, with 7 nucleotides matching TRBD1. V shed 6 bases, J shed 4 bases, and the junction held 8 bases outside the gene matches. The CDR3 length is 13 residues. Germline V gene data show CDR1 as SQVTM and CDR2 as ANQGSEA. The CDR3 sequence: CSVQGYRGETQYF. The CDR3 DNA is TGCAGCGTCCAAGGTTACAGGGGAGAGACCCAGTACTTC.

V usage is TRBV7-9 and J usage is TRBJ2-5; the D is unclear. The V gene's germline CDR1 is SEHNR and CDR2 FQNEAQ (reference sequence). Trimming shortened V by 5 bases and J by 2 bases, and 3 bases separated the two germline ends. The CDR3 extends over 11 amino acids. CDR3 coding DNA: TGTGCCAGCAGCCCACAAGAGACCCAGTACTTC. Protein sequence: CASSPQETQYF.

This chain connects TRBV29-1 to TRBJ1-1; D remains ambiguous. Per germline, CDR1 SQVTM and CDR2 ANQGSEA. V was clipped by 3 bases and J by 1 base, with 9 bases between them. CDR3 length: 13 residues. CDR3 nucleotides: TGCAGCGTTGACCAGACAAGGAACACTGAAGCTTTCTTT. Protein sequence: CSVDQTRNTEAFF.

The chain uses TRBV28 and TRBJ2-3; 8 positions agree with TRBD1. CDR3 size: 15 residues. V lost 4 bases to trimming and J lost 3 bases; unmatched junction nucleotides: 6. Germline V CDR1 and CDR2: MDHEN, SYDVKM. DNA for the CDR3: TGTGCCAGCAGTTGGGGGACAGGTGGAACAGATACGCAGTATTTT. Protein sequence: CASSWGTGGTDTQYF.

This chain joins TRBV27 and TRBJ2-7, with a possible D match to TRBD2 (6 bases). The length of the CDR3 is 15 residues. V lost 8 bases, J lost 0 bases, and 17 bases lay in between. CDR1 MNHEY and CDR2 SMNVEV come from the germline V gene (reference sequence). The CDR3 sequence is CASSGFAGLSYEQYF. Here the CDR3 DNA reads TGTGCCAGCTCCGGATTTGCGGGGCTCTCCTACGAGCAGTACTTC.

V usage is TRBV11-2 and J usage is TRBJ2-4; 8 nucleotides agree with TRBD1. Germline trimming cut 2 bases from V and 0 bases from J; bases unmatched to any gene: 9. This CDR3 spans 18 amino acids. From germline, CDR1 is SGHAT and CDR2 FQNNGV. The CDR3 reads CASSLRVRGLQAKNIQYF. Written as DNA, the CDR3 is TGTGCCAGCAGCTTAAGGGTCAGGGGGCTACAAGCCAAAAACATTCAGTACTTC.

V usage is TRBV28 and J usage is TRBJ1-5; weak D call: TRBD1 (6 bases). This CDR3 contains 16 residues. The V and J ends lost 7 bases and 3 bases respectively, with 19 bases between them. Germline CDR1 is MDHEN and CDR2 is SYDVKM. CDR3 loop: CASTPPPRTVNQPQHF. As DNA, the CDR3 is TGTGCCAGCACCCCGCCCCCCCGGACAGTCAATCAGCCCCAGCATTTT.

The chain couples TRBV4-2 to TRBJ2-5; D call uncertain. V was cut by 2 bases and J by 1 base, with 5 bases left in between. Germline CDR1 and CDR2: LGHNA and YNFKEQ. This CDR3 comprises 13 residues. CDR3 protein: CASSQISQETQYF. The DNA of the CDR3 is TGTGCCAGCAGCCAAATTAGCCAAGAGACCCAGTACTTC.

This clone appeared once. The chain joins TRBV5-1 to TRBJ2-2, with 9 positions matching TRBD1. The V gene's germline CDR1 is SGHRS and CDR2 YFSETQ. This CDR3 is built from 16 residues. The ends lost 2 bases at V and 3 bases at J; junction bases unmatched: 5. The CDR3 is CASSLQGALDTGELFF. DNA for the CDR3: TGCGCCAGCAGCTTACAGGGGGCGCTGGACACCGGGGAGCTGTTTTTT.

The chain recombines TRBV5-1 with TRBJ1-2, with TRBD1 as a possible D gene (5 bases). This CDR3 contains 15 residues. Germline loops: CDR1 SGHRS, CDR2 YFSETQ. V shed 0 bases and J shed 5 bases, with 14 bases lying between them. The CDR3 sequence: CASSLAAGTAYGYTF. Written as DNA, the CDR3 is TGCGCCAGCAGCTTGGCCGCGGGGACTGCGTATGGCTACACCTTC. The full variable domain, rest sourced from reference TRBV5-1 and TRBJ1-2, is KAGVTQTPRYLIKTRGQQVTLSCSPISGHRSVSWYQQTPGQGLQFLFEYFSETQRNKGNFPGRFSGRQFSNSRSEMNVSTLELGDSALYLCASSLAAGTAYGYTFGSGTRLTVV.

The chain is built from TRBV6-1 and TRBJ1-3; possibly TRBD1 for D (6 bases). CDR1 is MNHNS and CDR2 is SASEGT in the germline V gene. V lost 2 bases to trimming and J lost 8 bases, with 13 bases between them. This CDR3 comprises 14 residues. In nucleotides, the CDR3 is TGTGCCAGCAGTGAACACGGGACAAGATACACCATATATTTT. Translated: CASSEHGTRYTIYF.

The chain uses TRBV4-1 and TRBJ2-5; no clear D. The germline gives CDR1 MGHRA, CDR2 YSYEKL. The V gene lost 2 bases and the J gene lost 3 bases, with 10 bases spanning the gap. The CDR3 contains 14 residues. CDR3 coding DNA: TGCGCCAGCAGCCAACTTGGGCCGAAAGAGACCCAGTACTTC. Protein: CASSQLGPKETQYF.